This paragraph covers one T cell receptor beta chain sequence. Its cognate antigen is unknown. Primers included in the PCR were 60 Vbeta and 13 Jbeta primers. TCRdb's copy holds only in-frame clones and misses some; the assay was immunoSEQ multiplex PCR. The table shows about 90,000 clones, with 62% occurring only once. This record belongs to a study of cytomegalovirus exposure and HLA in healthy donors. Study findings and constraints: Reports described diagnosis of cytomegalovirus status by the classifier as highly specific and sensitive. 150 to 200 TCR beta chains were listed as cytomegalovirus-associated.

The sequence came from a woman aged 25 to 39 in good health and CMV-seropositive. Sequencing was performed on PBMCs.

In nucleotides, the CDR3 is TGCGCCAGCAGCTTTGGACTAGCGGGGAACTACAATGAGCAGTTCTTC. Translating it yields CASSFGLAGNYNEQFF. The chain carries TRBV5-1 and TRBJ2-1; the match to TRBD2 covers 12 bases. Trimming took 2 bases from V and 3 from J; bases not matched to a gene: 3. There are 16 residues in the CDR3. CDR1 is SGHRS and CDR2 is YFSETQ in the germline V gene.